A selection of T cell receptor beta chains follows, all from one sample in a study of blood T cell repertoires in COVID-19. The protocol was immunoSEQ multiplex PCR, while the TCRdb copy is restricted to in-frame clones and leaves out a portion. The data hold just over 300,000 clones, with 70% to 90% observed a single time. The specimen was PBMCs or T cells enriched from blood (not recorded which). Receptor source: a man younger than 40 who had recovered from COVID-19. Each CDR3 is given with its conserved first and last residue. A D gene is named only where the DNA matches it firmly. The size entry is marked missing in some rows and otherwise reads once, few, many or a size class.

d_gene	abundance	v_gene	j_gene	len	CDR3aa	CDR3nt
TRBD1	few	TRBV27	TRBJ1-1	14	CASRPGQGITEAFF	TGTGCCAGCCGGCCGGGACAGGGGATCACTGAAGCTTTCTTT
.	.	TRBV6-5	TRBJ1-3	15	CASGRTVRSGNTIYF	TGTGCCAGCGGCCGGACAGTTCGATCTGGAAACACCATATATTTT
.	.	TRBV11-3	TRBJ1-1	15	CASSLVGRGNTEAFF	TGTGCCAGCAGCTTAGTGGGCAGGGGGAACACTGAAGCTTTCTTT
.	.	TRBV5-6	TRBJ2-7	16	CASSILLTGFPLKQYF	TGTGCCAGCAGCATTCTCCTTACAGGTTTTCCCTTGAAACAGTACTTC
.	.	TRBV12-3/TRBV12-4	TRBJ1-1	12	CASMSVNTEAFF	TGTGCCAGCATGTCTGTGAACACTGAAGCTTTCTTT
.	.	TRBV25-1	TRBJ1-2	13	CASSPTGMGGYTF	TGTGCCAGCAGTCCCACAGGGATGGGCGGCTACACCTTC
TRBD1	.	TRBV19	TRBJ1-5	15	CASSIGQDGNQPQHF	TGTGCCAGTAGTATCGGACAGGATGGTAATCAGCCCCAGCATTTT
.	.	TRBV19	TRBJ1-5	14	CASTANHENQPQHF	TGTGCCAGTACTGCTAACCACGAGAATCAGCCCCAGCATTTT
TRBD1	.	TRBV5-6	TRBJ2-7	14	CASSTGTGLLEQYF	TGTGCCAGCAGCACCGGGACAGGCCTACTGGAGCAGTACTTC
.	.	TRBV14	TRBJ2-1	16	CASSQVARGLRDEQFF	TGTGCCAGCAGCCAAGTAGCAAGGGGCTTGCGAGATGAGCAGTTCTTC
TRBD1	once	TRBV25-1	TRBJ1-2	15	CASRPGQGYLLGYTF	TGTGCCAGCAGGCCAGGACAGGGCTATCTCCTTGGCTACACCTTC
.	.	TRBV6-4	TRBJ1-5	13	CASSRDSNQPQHF	TGTGCCAGCAGCAGGGATAGCAATCAGCCCCAGCATTTT
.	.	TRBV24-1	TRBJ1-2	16	CATSDPRAGVDYGYTF	TGTGCCACCAGTGATCCACGGGCGGGGGTGGACTATGGCTACACCTTC
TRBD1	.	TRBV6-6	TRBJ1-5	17	CASSPRTGGVGNQPQHF	TGTGCCAGCAGTCCCCGGACAGGGGGCGTTGGCAATCAGCCCCAGCATTTT
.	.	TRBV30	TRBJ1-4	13	CAWSEQVNEKLFF	TGTGCCTGGAGTGAACAGGTTAATGAAAAACTGTTTTTT
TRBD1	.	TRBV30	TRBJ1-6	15	CAWSIQTGGVSPLHF	TGTGCCTGGAGTATACAGACAGGGGGTGTTTCACCCCTCCACTTT
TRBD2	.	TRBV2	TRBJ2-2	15	CASRNLAGITGELFF	TGTGCCAGCAGGAACCTAGCGGGTATCACCGGGGAGCTGTTTTTT
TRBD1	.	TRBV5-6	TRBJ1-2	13	CASRMTGLLGYTF	TGTGCCAGCAGGATGACAGGGCTTCTTGGCTACACCTTC
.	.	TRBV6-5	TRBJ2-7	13	CASSYPPRYEQYF	TGTGCCAGCAGTTACCCCCCCCGCTACGAGCAGTACTTC
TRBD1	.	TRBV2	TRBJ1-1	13	CASRLTGGTEAFF	TGTGCCAGCAGGTTGACAGGGGGCACTGAAGCTTTCTTT
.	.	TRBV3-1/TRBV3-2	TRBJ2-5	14	CASSPTGAGETQYF	TGTGCCAGCAGCCCAACTGGGGCCGGAGAGACCCAGTACTTC
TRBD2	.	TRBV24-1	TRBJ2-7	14	CATSEGGGSYEQYF	TGTGCCACCAGTGAGGGGGGGGGCTCCTACGAGCAGTACTTC
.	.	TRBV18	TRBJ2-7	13	CASSRDRLYEQYF	TGTGCCAGCTCCCGAGACAGGTTATACGAGCAGTACTTC
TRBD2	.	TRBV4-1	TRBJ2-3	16	CASSRWSGMGGDTQYF	TGCGCCAGCAGCCGGTGGAGCGGGATGGGGGGAGATACGCAGTATTTT
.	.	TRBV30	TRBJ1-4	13	CAWSVQVGEKLFF	TGTGCCTGGAGTGTCCAGGTTGGTGAAAAACTGTTTTTT
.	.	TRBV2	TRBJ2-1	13	CASSIRDYNEQFF	TGTGCCAGCAGCATCCGGGACTACAATGAGCAGTTCTTC